This T cell receptor beta chain was recorded in a study of shared clonotypes between healthy human individuals. Findings and caveats of the study: Blood alone was sampled, and tissue repertoires likely differ.

For this clone: What it binds is not known.

In the CD4+ fraction, cells were divided into CD45RA+ naive and CD45RA-negative memory subsets. From germline, CDR1 is SQVTM and CDR2 ANQGSEA. V lost 7 bases, J lost 2 bases, and 11 bases lay in between. The CDR3 covers 12 residues. Repertoires were generated with immunoSEQ multiplex PCR, while TCRdb's copy carries only in-frame clones and drops some. The sample has about 1.1 million clones, around 78% seen once. Material for sequencing was memory CD4+ T cells from PBMCs. Specified subset: CD45RA-negative fraction. This chain uses TRBV29-1 with TRBJ2-5; D is uncertain. The sequence was collected from a young man in good health. Some clones in this sample may be carry-over from other donors' samples. CDR3 amino acids: CSAVRRQETQYF. As DNA, the CDR3 is TGCAGCGCTGTAAGGCGGCAAGAGACCCAGTACTTC.